These T cell receptor beta chains were read from a single sample in a study of regulatory T cells in long-lasting Graves disease. TCRdb fed the multiplex PCR reads into MiXCR, producing one record per CDR3 protein. The sample includes 300,000 to 500,000 distinct CDR3 sequences, less than 25% seen only once; the top ten take under 25%. The sequences come from peripheral blood mononuclear cells (PBMCs), collected when the disease was refractory, from a patient treated with antithyroid drugs. The source is a female donor with Graves disease. Both conserved end residues are part of each CDR3. A D gene is named only where the DNA matches it firmly. The size of a clone is reported for some rows only, either as once, few or many, or as a class for expanded clones.

v_gene: TRBV6-2/TRBV6-3
abundance: few
j_gene: TRBJ2-7
d_gene: -
CDR3aa: CASSYSGDRTYEQYF
CDR3nt: TGTGCCAGCAGTTACTCGGGAGACAGGACCTACGAGCAGTACTTC

v_gene: TRBV30
abundance: many
j_gene: TRBJ1-2
d_gene: TRBD1
CDR3aa: CAWSATGNGYTF
CDR3nt: TGTGCCTGGAGTGCGACAGGGAATGGCTACACCTTC

v_gene: TRBV6-1
abundance: many
j_gene: TRBJ2-7
d_gene: -
CDR3aa: CASSEAVSGRLSYEQYF
CDR3nt: TGTGCCAGCAGTGAAGCGGTGTCTGGACGGTTATCCTACGAGCAGTACTTC

v_gene: TRBV28
abundance: -
j_gene: TRBJ2-3
d_gene: -
CDR3aa: CASSWANSTDTQYF
CDR3nt: TGTGCCAGCAGTTGGGCCAATAGCACAGATACGCAGTATTTT

v_gene: TRBV12-3/TRBV12-4
abundance: many
j_gene: TRBJ2-7
d_gene: -
CDR3aa: CASSPDRHEQYF
CDR3nt: TGTGCCAGCAGTCCAGACAGGCACGAGCAGTACTTC

v_gene: TRBV2
abundance: -
j_gene: TRBJ1-5
d_gene: TRBD1
CDR3aa: CASSEEGAGNQPQHF
CDR3nt: TGTGCCAGCAGTGAAGAGGGGGCGGGCAATCAGCCCCAGCATTTT

v_gene: TRBV28
abundance: many
j_gene: TRBJ1-1
d_gene: -
CDR3aa: CASNLGSVNTEAFF
CDR3nt: TGTGCCAGCAACCTGGGGTCCGTGAACACTGAAGCTTTCTTT

v_gene: TRBV6-1
abundance: once
j_gene: TRBJ1-5
d_gene: -
CDR3aa: CASSRDISGNQPQHF
CDR3nt: TGTGCCAGCAGCCGGGACATAAGCGGCAATCAGCCCCAGCATTTT

v_gene: TRBV2
abundance: many
j_gene: TRBJ1-1
d_gene: -
CDR3aa: CASSGFNEAFF
CDR3nt: TGTGCCAGCAGTGGCTTCAATGAAGCTTTCTTT

v_gene: TRBV7-9
abundance: -
j_gene: TRBJ2-7
d_gene: -
CDR3aa: CASSDRGDTYEQYF
CDR3nt: TGTGCCAGCAGTGATCGGGGAGACACCTACGAGCAGTACTTC

v_gene: TRBV28
abundance: many
j_gene: TRBJ2-2
d_gene: TRBD2
CDR3aa: CASNLGLGGTGELFF
CDR3nt: TGTGCCAGCAACCTTGGACTAGGCGGCACCGGGGAGCTGTTTTTT

v_gene: TRBV10-3
abundance: few
j_gene: TRBJ1-4
d_gene: -
CDR3aa: CAISSEANEKLFF
CDR3nt: TGTGCCATCAGCTCGGAAGCCAATGAAAAACTGTTTTTT

v_gene: TRBV9
abundance: -
j_gene: TRBJ2-7
d_gene: -
CDR3aa: CASSVGGAPSYEQYF
CDR3nt: TGTGCCAGCAGCGTAGGAGGGGCTCCCTCCTACGAGCAGTACTTC

v_gene: TRBV18
abundance: many
j_gene: TRBJ1-1
d_gene: -
CDR3aa: CASSPQGPEAFF
CDR3nt: TGTGCCAGCTCACCACAGGGTCCTGAAGCTTTCTTT

v_gene: TRBV6-2/TRBV6-3
abundance: many
j_gene: TRBJ2-7
d_gene: TRBD2
CDR3aa: CASSYNTGGSYEQYF
CDR3nt: TGTGCCAGCAGTTACAATACGGGAGGATCCTACGAGCAGTACTTC

v_gene: TRBV27
abundance: few
j_gene: TRBJ1-6
d_gene: TRBD1
CDR3aa: CASSLGHRGTVPSPLHF
CDR3nt: TGCGCCAGCAGTTTAGGACACCGCGGGACAGTTCCTTCACCCCTCCACTTT

v_gene: TRBV2
abundance: many
j_gene: TRBJ1-2
d_gene: -
CDR3aa: CASNTDASYGYTF
CDR3nt: TGTGCCAGCAACACGGACGCAAGCTATGGCTACACCTTC

v_gene: TRBV11-2
abundance: many
j_gene: TRBJ2-5
d_gene: -
CDR3aa: CASSLGSGQETQYF
CDR3nt: TGTGCCAGCAGCTTAGGAAGCGGACAAGAGACCCAGTACTTC

v_gene: TRBV7-7
abundance: many
j_gene: TRBJ1-6
d_gene: -
CDR3aa: CASSYDGASSYNSPLHF
CDR3nt: TGTGCTAGCAGCTACGATGGGGCTAGCTCCTATAATTCACCCCTCCACTTT

v_gene: TRBV7-2
abundance: many
j_gene: TRBJ2-7
d_gene: TRBD2
CDR3aa: CASSLGGAGGAYEQYF
CDR3nt: TGTGCCAGCAGCTTAGGAGGAGCGGGAGGTGCCTACGAGCAGTACTTC

v_gene: TRBV6-1
abundance: many
j_gene: TRBJ2-5
d_gene: -
CDR3aa: CASSEAMAQETQYF
CDR3nt: TGTGCCAGCAGTGAAGCTATGGCCCAAGAGACCCAGTACTTC

v_gene: TRBV7-2
abundance: -
j_gene: TRBJ2-7
d_gene: TRBD1
CDR3aa: CASSLGTGSSYEQYF
CDR3nt: TGTGCCAGCAGCTTGGGGACAGGGAGCTCCTACGAGCAGTACTTC

v_gene: TRBV28
abundance: many
j_gene: TRBJ2-7
d_gene: -
CDR3aa: CASSFHPGQPYEQYF
CDR3nt: TGTGCCAGCAGTTTCCATCCTGGACAGCCCTACGAGCAGTACTTC

v_gene: TRBV12-3/TRBV12-4
abundance: many
j_gene: TRBJ1-1
d_gene: -
CDR3aa: CASSFGTGPAFF
CDR3nt: TGTGCCAGCAGTTTCGGCACAGGGCCAGCTTTCTTT

v_gene: TRBV11-2
abundance: many
j_gene: TRBJ2-7
d_gene: TRBD2
CDR3aa: CASSFGREQREQYF
CDR3nt: TGTGCCAGCAGCTTTGGGCGGGAGCAACGCGAGCAGTACTTC

v_gene: TRBV20-1
abundance: -
j_gene: TRBJ2-4
d_gene: -
CDR3aa: CSARHRVAKNIQYF
CDR3nt: TGCAGTGCTAGACACAGGGTAGCCAAAAACATTCAGTACTTC

v_gene: TRBV6-2/TRBV6-3
abundance: -
j_gene: TRBJ2-7
d_gene: -
CDR3aa: CASRPDRPFYEQYF
CDR3nt: TGTGCCAGCAGACCTGACAGGCCTTTCTACGAGCAGTACTTC

v_gene: TRBV27
abundance: few
j_gene: TRBJ2-6
d_gene: -
CDR3aa: CASSFLGSSGANVLTF
CDR3nt: TGTGCCAGCAGTTTTCTGGGTTCCTCTGGGGCCAACGTCCTGACTTTC

v_gene: TRBV6-1
abundance: few
j_gene: TRBJ1-1
d_gene: -
CDR3aa: CASSDPTGRYEAFF
CDR3nt: TGTGCCAGCAGTGACCCGACAGGCCGATACGAAGCTTTCTTT

v_gene: TRBV20-1
abundance: few
j_gene: TRBJ2-5
d_gene: -
CDR3aa: CSARQVETQYF
CDR3nt: TGCAGTGCTAGACAGGTAGAGACCCAGTACTTC

v_gene: TRBV29-1
abundance: few
j_gene: TRBJ2-2
d_gene: TRBD2
CDR3aa: CSVEDGHSGIDAGELFF
CDR3nt: TGCAGCGTTGAAGATGGTCATAGCGGGATTGACGCCGGGGAGCTGTTTTTT

v_gene: TRBV7-9
abundance: -
j_gene: TRBJ2-1
d_gene: -
CDR3aa: CASSTRRKLYNEQFF
CDR3nt: TGTGCCAGCAGCACCCGTCGGAAGCTCTACAATGAGCAGTTCTTC

v_gene: TRBV19
abundance: many
j_gene: TRBJ2-5
d_gene: -
CDR3aa: CASSPGGGGETQYF
CDR3nt: TGTGCCAGTAGTCCAGGGGGGGGCGGAGAGACCCAGTACTTC

v_gene: TRBV9
abundance: -
j_gene: TRBJ1-1
d_gene: -
CDR3aa: CASSVGQPNTEAFF
CDR3nt: TGTGCCAGCAGCGTAGGGCAGCCGAACACTGAAGCTTTCTTT

v_gene: TRBV6-1
abundance: few
j_gene: TRBJ1-5
d_gene: -
CDR3aa: CASSAGAPSNQPQHF
CDR3nt: TGTGCCAGCAGTGCGGGCGCGCCGAGCAATCAGCCCCAGCATTTT

v_gene: TRBV6-2/TRBV6-3
abundance: many
j_gene: TRBJ2-7
d_gene: -
CDR3aa: CASSYRGGGTVRHEQYF
CDR3nt: TGTGCCAGCAGTTACCGGGGCGGCGGGACAGTCAGGCACGAGCAGTACTTC

v_gene: TRBV6-1
abundance: -
j_gene: TRBJ2-7
d_gene: TRBD2
CDR3aa: CASSWVAGVGDEQYF
CDR3nt: TGTGCCAGCAGCTGGGTAGCGGGAGTAGGGGACGAGCAGTACTTC

v_gene: TRBV6-1
abundance: -
j_gene: TRBJ1-2
d_gene: -
CDR3aa: CASSPDRVRSGYTF
CDR3nt: TGTGCCAGCAGTCCAGACAGAGTTCGTTCCGGCTACACCTTC

v_gene: TRBV2
abundance: many
j_gene: TRBJ1-5
d_gene: TRBD1
CDR3aa: CAGGRQGSRQPQHF
CDR3nt: TGTGCCGGGGGGAGACAGGGCTCCCGTCAGCCCCAGCATTTT

v_gene: TRBV7-2
abundance: many
j_gene: TRBJ2-7
d_gene: TRBD1
CDR3aa: CASSLVGTGDLAYEQYF
CDR3nt: TGTGCCAGCAGCTTAGTAGGGACAGGGGACTTAGCCTACGAGCAGTACTTC

v_gene: TRBV30
abundance: -
j_gene: TRBJ2-1
d_gene: -
CDR3aa: CAWSAPGPLGNEQFF
CDR3nt: TGTGCCTGGAGTGCACCGGGACCCCTAGGTAATGAGCAGTTCTTC